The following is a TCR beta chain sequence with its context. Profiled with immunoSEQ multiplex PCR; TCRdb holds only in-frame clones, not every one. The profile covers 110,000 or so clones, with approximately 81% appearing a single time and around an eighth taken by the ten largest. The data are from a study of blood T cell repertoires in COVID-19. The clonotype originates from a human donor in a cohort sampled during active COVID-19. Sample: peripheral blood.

CDR3 region: CASRLGQGSMDEQFF. The CDR3 bases are TGCGCCAGCAGACTGGGACAGGGTTCCATGGATGAGCAGTTCTTC. The chain employs TRBV4-3 and TRBJ2-1, with 9 bases fitting TRBD1. This CDR3 region has 15 residues. V lost 6 bases, J lost 8 bases, and 11 bases stayed unmatched. Per the germline V gene, CDR1 is LGHNA and CDR2 is YSLEER.